This T cell receptor beta chain was recorded in a study of OX40 agonist ivuxolimab in advanced cancers. CDR3 length: 16 residues. The V end was cut by 2 bases, the J end by 6 bases, with 18 bases between. Germline V gene sequence: CDR1 SGHDT, CDR2 YYEEEE. To note about this clone: The antigen remains unidentified.

Study-wide findings and caveats: Clonal expansion was seen in CD4+ and CD8+ blood T cells by week 6 at 0.1 to 3.0 mg/kg. Among expanded peripheral T cells, antigen specificity went undetermined.

Peripheral blood came from all dose cohorts at three timepoints. Here immunoSEQ multiplex PCR was the method, and the copy in TCRdb shows in-frame clones only, minus some. The data contain about 77,000 clones, roughly 91% of them singletons. This rearrangement joins TRBV5-6 to TRBJ2-1; the D call may be TRBD1 or TRBD2 (5 bases each). The TCR comes from an adult with an advanced solid tumor such as melanoma, head and neck, liver or kidney cancer. The material sequenced was CD4+ or CD8+ T cells sorted from blood, taken in a trial of the OX40 agonist ivuxolimab. CDR3 nucleotide sequence: TGTGCCAGCAGCTTCCTCGGGGCCGGGCTGGGCAATGAGCAGTTCTTC. It codes for CASSFLGAGLGNEQFF.